A selection of T cell receptor beta chains follows, all from one sample in a study of beta chain features in type 1 diabetes. The repertoire was sequenced with immunoSEQ multiplex PCR; TCRdb's copy has only in-frame clones and lacks some. Among hundreds of thousands of clones, roughly 11% were seen once, and the ten largest hold roughly 0.017%. Sequences were obtained from naive CD4+ T cells from blood. These TCRs come from a man in his thirties or forties with type 1 diabetes. CDR3s include the opening cysteine and the closing phenylalanine or tryptophan. Fields, in order: V gene, J gene, clone size, D gene, CDR3 DNA, CDR3 protein. The D gene is left open where the match is weak. Clone size is not always given. Where it is, it says once, few, many or a class for expanded clones.

>TRBV4-2|TRBJ2-5|-|TRBD2
TGTGCCAGCAGCCAAGTAAGGGGAGGGACTCAAGAGACCCAGTACTTC
CASSQVRGGTQETQYF
>TRBV7-9|TRBJ2-1|few|TRBD2
TGTGCCAGCAGTTTCAGCGGGGGGGCCTACAATGAGCAGTTCTTC
CASSFSGGAYNEQFF
>TRBV25-1|TRBJ1-1|-|-
TGTGCCAGCAGTGAATCCACCGCGGGGGTCACTGAAGCTTTCTTT
CASSESTAGVTEAFF
>TRBV6-5|TRBJ1-6|-|TRBD1
TGTGCCAGCAGGCCAGGGACAGGGTATGGTTCACCCCTCCACTTT
CASRPGTGYGSPLHF
>TRBV5-1|TRBJ2-1|-|-
TGCGCCAGCAGCTTGGTAGGATTTCGGGGCAATGAGCAGTTCTTC
CASSLVGFRGNEQFF
>TRBV9|TRBJ2-2|-|-
TGTGCCAGCAGCGTAGGGGGCACCCAACACACCGGGGAGCTGTTTTTT
CASSVGGTQHTGELFF
>TRBV5-1|TRBJ2-1|-|-
TGCGCCAGCAGCTTGAATAGCGGCGTGTCCTACAATGAGCAGTTCTTC
CASSLNSGVSYNEQFF
>TRBV4-1|TRBJ2-1|-|TRBD2
TGCGCCAGCAGCCGAGGACTAGCGGGGGGGCTAGCCTACAATGAGCAGTTCTTC
CASSRGLAGGLAYNEQFF
>TRBV19|TRBJ1-5|few|-
TGTGCCAGTAGTAGCAGACAGTTTAGCAATCAGCCCCAGCATTTT
CASSSRQFSNQPQHF
>TRBV9|TRBJ1-3|-|-
TGTGCCAGCAGCCTCGGGTCGGGGAACACCATATATTTT
CASSLGSGNTIYF
>TRBV25-1|TRBJ1-4|-|TRBD1
TGTGCCAGCAGTGAATACGGGACAGGGGTTAATGAAAAACTGTTTTTT
CASSEYGTGVNEKLFF
>TRBV4-1|TRBJ1-1|-|-
TGCGCCAGCAGCCACCCCCCCCGCGTCCGGAACACTGAAGCTTTCTTT
CASSHPPRVRNTEAFF
>TRBV5-1|TRBJ1-1|few|-
TGCGCCAGCAGGATGGGGGGACCCATGAACACTGAAGCTTTCTTT
CASRMGGPMNTEAFF
>TRBV5-1|TRBJ2-1|few|TRBD1
TGCGCCAGCAGTCCCGGGACAGGGACTGAGCAGTTCTTC
CASSPGTGTEQFF
>TRBV11-1|TRBJ2-5|-|TRBD1
TGTGCCAGCAGCTTAGCGAGGGGGCGGCAGACCCAGTACTTC
CASSLARGRQTQYF